These 22 T cell receptor beta chains originate from one sample sequenced in a study of response to subunit inactivated influenza vaccine. TCRdb reprocessed the RT-PCR reads via MiXCR and lists one record per CDR3 protein. The sample includes about 160,000 distinct CDR3 sequences, approximately 11% seen only once; the top ten take 9.5% to 15%. Sequencing used non-naive T cells sorted from PBMCs, obtained 45 days after vaccination. These TCRs come from a man between 45 and 60 years old who received an inactivated influenza vaccine.

The chain uses TRBV5-1 and TRBJ2-3, with a possible D match to TRBD1 (5 bases). This CDR3 has 16 residues. Per germline, CDR1 SGHRS and CDR2 YFSETQ. V was clipped by 6 bases and J by 3 bases, with 20 bases between them. DNA of the CDR3: TGCGCCAGCAAAATCTACAGGCCCGACGGGACAGATACGCAGTATTTT. This translates into CASKIYRPDGTDTQYF.

This clonotype has only a few counts. The genes are TRBV28 and TRBJ2-3, with a possible D match to TRBD2 (6 bases). The CDR3 consists of 15 residues. V dropped 6 bases and J dropped 5 bases, with 18 bases sitting between them. Germline loops: CDR1 MDHEN, CDR2 SYDVKM. DNA of the CDR3: TGTGCCAGCAGAGCCGGGACTCTTGGCCTAGATACGCAGTATTTT. This sequence encodes CASRAGTLGLDTQYF.

V gene TRBV9 combines with J gene TRBJ2-3; a weak D match, TRBD2 (5 bases). V was shortened by 0 bases and J by 0 bases, with 11 bases between the two germline ends. This CDR3 spans 16 amino acids. Looked up from germline, CDR1 is SGDLS and CDR2 is YYNGEE. As DNA, the CDR3 is TGTGCCAGCAGCGTAGGGACGGGGAGTAGCACAGATACGCAGTATTTT. As protein: CASSVGTGSSTDTQYF.

This clonotype was counted ten times or more. This sequence joins TRBV18 and TRBJ1-2, with D tentatively TRBD1 (5 bases). V gave up 3 bases and J gave up 4 bases, with 9 bases separating them. Germline-derived CDR1 and CDR2 are KGHSH and LQKENI. The CDR3 has 13 amino acids. The CDR3 DNA reads TGTGCCAGCTCACCTCCCGGGGGCTATGGCTACACCTTC. Its translation: CASSPPGGYGYTF. The full variable domain, in which reference TRBV18 and TRBJ1-2 provide the parts outside the CDR3, is NAGVMQNPRHLVRRRGQEARLRCSPMKGHSHVYWYRQLPEEGLKFMVYLQKENIIDESGMPKERFSAEFPKEGPSILRIQQVVRGDSAAYFCASSPPGGYGYTFGSGTRLTVV.

This clonotype was observed at least ten times. The chain joins TRBV15 to TRBJ2-2; 9 bases match TRBD1. Looked up from germline, CDR1 is LNHNV and CDR2 is YYDKDF (reference sequence). CDR3 length: 17 residues. The ends lost 3 bases at V and 7 bases at J; junction bases unmatched: 12. The chain's CDR3 is CATSSYTGGYVDGELFF. The CDR3 bases are TGTGCCACCAGCAGTTACACAGGGGGCTACGTAGACGGGGAGCTGTTTTTT. The full variable domain, with the rest looked up from reference TRBV15 and TRBJ2-2, is DAMVIQNPRYQVTQFGKPVTLSCSQTLNHNVMYWYQQKSSQAPKLLFHYYDKDFNNEADTPDNFQSRRPNTSFCFLDIRSPGLGDTAMYLCATSSYTGGYVDGELFFGEGSRLTVL.

There are a few counts of this clonotype. The rearrangement uses TRBV9 and TRBJ1-6, with D tentatively TRBD1 (5 bases). The CDR3 covers 13 residues. Germline loops: CDR1 SGDLS, CDR2 YYNGEE. The germline V and J ends were trimmed by 0 bases and 7 bases, with 5 bases remaining between them. The CDR3 here is CASSVEGNSPLHF. The CDR3 DNA reads as TGTGCCAGCAGCGTAGAGGGGAATTCACCCCTCCACTTT.

This clonotype was counted ten times or more. The rearrangement links TRBV12-3 or TRBV12-4 to TRBJ1-2, with D possibly matching TRBD1 (6 bases). V was clipped by 5 bases and J by 5 bases, with 12 bases between them. This CDR3 region has 13 residues. In DNA form, the CDR3 reads TGTGCCAGCAGTGTCCAGGACAGTTATGGCTACACCTTC. Protein product: CASSVQDSYGYTF.

This clonotype showed up just a few times. The V call is TRBV28, the J call TRBJ1-1, with a tentative D call TRBD1 (5 bases). Per the germline V gene, CDR1 is MDHEN and CDR2 is SYDVKM. The CDR3 contains 14 residues. Trimming removed 1 base from V and 8 bases from J, with 14 bases in between. The CDR3 here is CASSLFRQGKEAFF. CDR3 sequence (DNA): TGTGCCAGCAGTTTATTCAGGCAGGGAAAGGAAGCTTTCTTT.

Ten or more counts support this clonotype. The chain uses TRBV28 and TRBJ2-5; 12 nucleotides line up with TRBD1. The CDR3 has 18 residues. Trimming at V came to 5 bases and at J to 1 base, leaving 11 bases not matched to a gene. Germline V gene data show CDR1 as MDHEN and CDR2 as SYDVKM. Here the CDR3 reads CASSRRDRGRRLQETQYF. The CDR3 nucleotides read TGTGCCAGCAGTCGCCGGGACAGGGGGCGCCGCCTCCAAGAGACCCAGTACTTC.

This clonotype was counted ten times or more. The chain couples TRBV20-1 to TRBJ1-2, with D perhaps matching TRBD1 (6 bases). V lost 1 base and J lost 3, with 12 bases in between. The germline gives CDR1 DFQATT, CDR2 SNEGSKA (reference sequence). The CDR3 has 14 amino acids. CDR3 sequence: CSARGQAEYYGYTF. In DNA form, the CDR3 reads TGCAGTGCTAGAGGACAGGCGGAGTACTATGGCTACACCTTC.

This clonotype was seen more than once but under ten times. This rearrangement joins TRBV2 to TRBJ2-3; TRBD2 matches at 10 bases. CDR1 and CDR2 (germline): SNHLY, FYNNEI. This CDR3 contains 16 residues. Trimming removed 3 bases from V and 8 bases from J; junction bases left unmatched: 11. The CDR3 loop is CASSDGSGRTRGTQYF. The CDR3 DNA sequence: TGTGCCAGCAGTGACGGTAGCGGGAGGACTCGGGGTACGCAGTATTTT. The complete variable domain, with remaining parts taken from reference TRBV2 and TRBJ2-3, reads EPEVTQTPSHQVTQMGQEVILRCVPISNHLYFYWYRQILGQKVEFLVSFYNNEISEKSEIFDDQFSVERPDGSNFTLKIRSTKLEDSAMYFCASSDGSGRTRGTQYFGPGTRLTVL.

This clonotype was seen only a few times. The chain employs TRBV5-1 and TRBJ1-1; TRBD1 is a possible D gene (5 bases). Trimming cost V 4 bases and J 0 bases, with 16 bases left between them. The germline V gene encodes CDR1 SGHRS and CDR2 YFSETQ. The CDR3 runs 16 residues. The CDR3 coding sequence is TGCGCCAGCAGCCCGGGGGACGGAGGAATGAACACTGAAGCTTTCTTT. Translated: CASSPGDGGMNTEAFF. The whole variable domain, remainder taken from reference TRBV5-1 and TRBJ1-1, is KAGVTQTPRYLIKTRGQQVTLSCSPISGHRSVSWYQQTPGQGLQFLFEYFSETQRNKGNFPGRFSGRQFSNSRSEMNVSTLELGDSALYLCASSPGDGGMNTEAFFGQGTRLTVV.

This clonotype was seen many times. This chain connects TRBV12-3 or TRBV12-4 to TRBJ1-5; D uncertain. Trimming cost V 3 bases and J 0 bases, with 15 bases left between them. This CDR3 spans 17 amino acids. This CDR3 is CASSLVARQYSNQPQHF. The CDR3 coding sequence is TGTGCCAGCAGTTTGGTTGCTCGCCAATATAGCAATCAGCCCCAGCATTTT.

The chain combines TRBV20-1 with TRBJ1-2, with a tentative D call TRBD1 (6 bases). CDR1 is DFQATT, CDR2 SNEGSKA, per germline (reference sequence). With 0 bases removed from V and 5 bases from J, the gap between germline ends came to 28 bases. CDR3 length: 19 residues. The chain's CDR3 is CSARDPVEGGRTRSYGYTF. The CDR3 DNA is TGCAGTGCTAGAGACCCCGTTGAAGGGGGGCGTACCAGATCTTATGGCTACACCTTC.

This clonotype occurred a few times. The chain employs TRBV28 and TRBJ2-7; TRBD1 aligns across 9 bases. The CDR3 has 14 residues. Germline V CDR1 and CDR2: MDHEN, SYDVKM. V shed 6 bases and J 3 bases; nucleotides not matched to a gene: 6. CDR3 protein: CASRGTGRGYEQYF. The CDR3 DNA follows: TGTGCCAGCAGGGGGACAGGGAGAGGCTACGAGCAGTACTTC.

This clonotype was seen ten or more times. The V and J genes are TRBV5-1 and TRBJ1-3; D remains ambiguous. The CDR3 runs 15 residues. Germline V gene sequence: CDR1 SGHRS, CDR2 YFSETQ. The V end lost 2 bases, the J end lost 4 bases, and 13 bases lay between the germline ends. This CDR3 reads CASSLGDNSGNTIYF. The CDR3 DNA reads TGCGCCAGCAGCTTAGGAGACAACTCCGGAAACACCATATATTTT.

This clonotype was observed a few times. The chain couples TRBV7-2 to TRBJ1-5; 8 nucleotides match TRBD1. Germline CDR1 and CDR2: SGHTA and FQGNSA. The J segment lost 5 bases and the V segment lost 5 bases, leaving 8 bases of the junction unmatched. The CDR3 sequence is 15 residues long. The CDR3 here is CASSKGGQGHQPQHF. As DNA, the CDR3 is TGTGCCAGCAGCAAAGGCGGACAGGGACATCAGCCCCAGCATTTT.

This clonotype was detected ten times or more. V and J are TRBV12-3 or TRBV12-4 and TRBJ2-2; 8 nucleotides line up with TRBD2. The trim removed 0 bases at V and 0 bases at J, leaving 18 bases unmatched. There are 22 residues in the CDR3. CDR3 nucleotide sequence: TGTGCCAGCAGTTTAGCGATCCAACGCGGGGGGCGCGTCCCCGCGAACACCGGGGAGCTGTTTTTT. Residues: CASSLAIQRGGRVPANTGELFF.

This clonotype occurred a few times. This chain links TRBV27 with TRBJ1-5; D is unclear. The CDR3 runs to 13 residues. The V and J ends lost 2 bases and 7 bases respectively, with 9 bases between them. Germline assignment: CDR1 MNHEY and CDR2 SMNVEV (reference sequence). The DNA of the CDR3 is TGTGCCAGCAGTTTAGGCAGGAGGCAGCCCCAGCATTTT. Translation gives CASSLGRRQPQHF.

Concerning this clonotype: With a much larger clone just one base away, this may be a read error. This sequence joins TRBV29-1 and TRBJ1-1, with TRBD1 as a possible D gene (5 bases). Germline loops: CDR1 SQVTM, CDR2 ANQGSEA. The CDR3 spans 12 residues. V was cut by 8 bases and J by 1 base, with 11 bases left in between. The CDR3, as DNA: TGCAGCATACGGGACGGGAACACTGAAGCTTTCTTT. It yields the protein CSIRDGNTEAFF.

This chain connects TRBV5-1 to TRBJ2-2, with D unresolved. CDR3 length equals 14 residues. V lost 6 bases and J lost 4, with 13 bases in between. The germline V gene has CDR1 SGHRS and CDR2 YFSETQ. CDR3 nucleotide sequence: TGCGCCAGCACCGACAAGACCCGCACCGGGGAGCTGTTTTTT. Translation: CASTDKTRTGELFF.

This clonotype has ten or more counts. This chain links TRBV12-3 or TRBV12-4 with TRBJ2-7; 9 bases map to TRBD1. The CDR3 contains 12 residues. V shed 6 bases and J 4 bases; nucleotides not matched to a gene: 1. The CDR3 DNA sequence: TGTGCCAGCAGAGGGACAGGGTACGAGCAGTACTTC. The encoded protein is CASRGTGYEQYF.